One sample yielded the 26 T cell receptor beta chains listed below, sequenced in a study of spatial heterogeneity in lung cancer. TCRdb re-analysed the 5' RACE reads in MiXCR, keeping a single row per CDR3 protein. The sample lists roughly 3,000 distinct CDR3 sequences, over 10% occurring once. Time point reported: sample taken at primary tumor resection. Tumor, nontumor lung or frozen PBMC supplied whole RNA, sequenced without sorting. Sequences were derived from normal lung tissue next to the tumor, sampled at surgery. Receptors originate from a male donor with early-stage non-small cell lung cancer.

By share, this clonotype counts as medium-sized. The rearrangement links TRBV5-1 to TRBJ2-2; D perhaps matches TRBD2 (6 bases). Trimming pared 1 base from V and 3 bases from J, leaving 10 bases between. The CDR3 has 15 residues. CDR1 is SGHRS and CDR2 is YFSETQ in the germline V gene. The CDR3 spells CASSLPREDTGELFF. The CDR3 nucleotides read TGCGCCAGCAGCTTGCCCAGGGAGGACACCGGGGAGCTGTTTTTT. Combining the CDR3 with reference TRBV5-1 and TRBJ2-2 gives the whole variable domain KAGVTQTPRYLIKTRGQQVTLSCSPISGHRSVSWYQQTPGQGLQFLFEYFSETQRNKGNFPGRFSGRQFSNSRSEMNVSTLELGDSALYLCASSLPREDTGELFFGEGSRLTVL.

This clonotype is medium-sized within its sample. In nucleotides, the CDR3 is TGTGCCAGCAGCGTAGGAAGACTCGGCTCCTACGAGCAGTACTTC. This gives the protein CASSVGRLGSYEQYF. This chain joins TRBV9 and TRBJ2-7; no clear D. Trimming cost V 0 bases and J 0 bases, with 10 bases left between them. Looked up from germline, CDR1 is SGDLS and CDR2 is YYNGEE. This CDR3 region has 15 residues.

By sample share, this clonotype is medium-sized. This chain links TRBV20-1 with TRBJ2-3; D may be TRBD1 (5 bases). The V end lost 7 bases, the J end lost 2 bases, and 13 bases lay between the germline ends. The CDR3 totals 13 residues. Germline loops: CDR1 DFQATT, CDR2 SNEGSKA (reference sequence). CDR3 in DNA: TGCAGTGGAATTGACAGTCCCACAGATACGCAGTATTTT. This codes for CSGIDSPTDTQYF.

This clonotype is termed medium-sized (0.01 to 0.1%). The chain has TRBV27 and TRBJ2-5, with D possibly TRBD1 on 6 matching bases. Germline assignment: CDR1 MNHEY and CDR2 SMNVEV (reference sequence). Trimming took 1 base from V and 4 from J, leaving 10 bases between them. The CDR3 runs 14 residues. The CDR3 here is CASSLYRDTETQYF. The DNA of the CDR3 is TGTGCCAGCAGTTTATACAGGGACACAGAGACCCAGTACTTC.

This clonotype was seen repeatedly, ten times or more. This sequence joins TRBV4-2 and TRBJ2-1; D possibly corresponds to TRBD2 (6 bases). The V gene's germline CDR1 is LGHNA and CDR2 YNFKEQ. Trimming stripped 2 bases from V and 4 bases from J, with 15 bases between. The CDR3 consists of 16 residues. The CDR3 region is CASSQLARPGYNEQFF. The CDR3, as DNA: TGTGCCAGCAGCCAACTAGCGCGCCCGGGTTACAATGAGCAGTTCTTC.

This clonotype has just a few counts. The chain has TRBV12-3 or TRBV12-4 and TRBJ2-7; the D gene could be TRBD1 or TRBD2 (6 bases each). The CDR3 is 15 residues long. V was clipped by 7 bases and J by 4 bases, with 20 bases between them. The CDR3, as DNA: TGTGCCAGCACCCCCGGGGGCTTTCGAATTTACGAGCAGTACTTC. It translates to CASTPGGFRIYEQYF.

By share, this clonotype counts as medium-sized. The chain joins TRBV7-9 to TRBJ2-6; no clear D gene. Between the trimmed V and J ends, which lost 1 base and 2 bases, there was a span of 6 bases. Germline V CDR1 and CDR2: SEHNR, FQNEAQ (reference sequence). The CDR3 sequence is 15 residues long. CDR3 residues: CASSLGPAGANVLTF. CDR3 nucleotide sequence: TGTGCCAGCAGCTTAGGCCCGGCTGGGGCCAACGTCCTGACTTTC. Using reference TRBV7-9 and TRBJ2-6 for the parts outside the CDR3, the full variable domain is DTGVSQNPRHKITKRGQNVTFRCDPISEHNRLYWYRQTLGQGPEFLTYFQNEAQLEKSRLLSDRFSAERPKGSFSTLEIQRTEQGDSAMYLCASSLGPAGANVLTFGAGSRLTVL.

The rearrangement uses TRBV5-1 and TRBJ2-7, with D perhaps being TRBD1 or TRBD2 (5 bases each). The CDR3 is made up of 15 amino acids. Germline loops: CDR1 SGHRS, CDR2 YFSETQ. Trimming left V 0 bases short and J 0 bases short, with 10 bases between. The CDR3 here is CASSLEGTASYEQYF. Here the CDR3 DNA reads TGCGCCAGCAGCTTGGAAGGGACGGCCTCCTACGAGCAGTACTTC.

This clonotype is medium-sized in the sample. The rearrangement links TRBV6-5 to TRBJ2-1; perhaps TRBD2 as D (7 bases). V was clipped by 2 bases and J by 0 bases, with 11 bases between them. This CDR3 region has 16 residues. Germline V lookup: CDR1 MNHEY, CDR2 SVGAGI. The CDR3 region is CASSYGGAFSYNEQFF. The CDR3 nucleotides are TGTGCCAGCAGTTACGGGGGGGCGTTCTCCTACAATGAGCAGTTCTTC.

This clonotype was counted at least ten times. The gene calls are TRBV6-1 and TRBJ2-1; 12 bases are a match to TRBD2. The CDR3 length is 19 residues. Germline assignment: CDR1 MNHNS and CDR2 SASEGT. V shed 3 bases, J shed 3 bases, and the junction held 12 bases outside the gene matches. Here the CDR3 reads CASSDELAGGHQNYNEQFF. CDR3 sequence (DNA): TGTGCCAGCAGTGACGAACTAGCGGGGGGTCATCAAAACTACAATGAGCAGTTCTTC.

This clonotype appeared a single time. This chain connects TRBV2 to TRBJ2-3; possibly TRBD2 for D (6 bases). Trimming removed 7 bases at V and 0 bases at J, with 14 bases between. Germline V gene lookup returns CDR1 SNHLY and CDR2 FYNNEI. The CDR3 totals 15 residues. The CDR3: CASKDYPTSTDTQYF. The CDR3 nucleotides read TGTGCCAGCAAGGACTACCCTACTAGCACAGATACGCAGTATTTT.

This clonotype showed up many times. V and J are TRBV21-1 and TRBJ1-2; TRBD1 is taken as the D call from the table, unchecked against the DNA. TRBV21-1 is designated a pseudogene. This CDR3 region has 13 residues. CDR3 loop: CASAPGTAYGYTF. The CDR3 coding sequence is TGTGCCAGCGCTCCCGGGACAGCCTATGGCTACACCTTC.

This clonotype came up many times. This chain joins TRBV3-1 and TRBJ2-7; TRBD2 matches at 8 bases. This CDR3 is built from 15 residues. V shed 0 bases and J 3 bases; nucleotides not matched to a gene: 4. The germline V gene encodes CDR1 LGHDT and CDR2 YNNKEL (reference sequence). This chain's CDR3 is CASSQEQRGSYEQYF. CDR3 nucleotides: TGTGCCAGCAGCCAAGAACAGCGGGGGAGCTACGAGCAGTACTTC.

The chain uses TRBV7-6 and TRBJ2-5; no reliable D call. Per germline, CDR1 SGHVS and CDR2 FNYEAQ. The V gene lost 2 bases and the J gene lost 0 bases, with 10 bases spanning the gap. This CDR3 has 15 amino acids. The CDR3 sequence is CASSLIGMNQETQYF. The CDR3 bases are TGTGCCAGCAGCTTAATAGGGATGAACCAAGAGACCCAGTACTTC.

This clonotype is termed large. The chain joins TRBV12-3 or TRBV12-4 to TRBJ2-5; 12 positions match TRBD2. V lost 6 bases to trimming and J lost 5 bases; unmatched junction nucleotides: 7. The CDR3 runs 15 residues. The CDR3 region is CASRSGTSGWETQYF. In DNA form, the CDR3 reads TGTGCCAGCAGATCCGGGACTAGCGGGTGGGAGACCCAGTACTTC.

This clonotype was observed at least ten times. The chain recombines TRBV29-1 with TRBJ2-3; 8 bases are shared with TRBD2. The CDR3 is 14 amino acids. Germline values: CDR1 SQVTM, CDR2 ANQGSEA. Losses at the gene ends were 4 bases for V and 2 bases for J; bases not matched to a gene: 5. The CDR3 is CSVASGGATDTQYF. The DNA of the CDR3 is TGCAGCGTTGCCAGCGGGGGAGCCACAGATACGCAGTATTTT.

V gene TRBV24-1 combines with J gene TRBJ2-3, with 8 positions matching TRBD2. J was trimmed by 1 base and V by 3 bases; bases with no gene match: 5. The V gene's germline CDR1 is KGHDR and CDR2 SFDVKD. The CDR3 is 16 residues long. The CDR3 is CATSDTSGGRTDTQYF. The DNA of the CDR3 is TGTGCCACCAGTGATACCAGCGGGGGACGCACAGATACGCAGTATTTT.

Sample share makes this clonotype medium-sized. This chain joins TRBV12-3 or TRBV12-4 and TRBJ1-1; 9 bases match TRBD1. J lost 1 base, V lost 5 bases, and 2 bases had no gene match. The CDR3 spans 14 residues. CDR3 sequence: CASSRGQGNTEAFF. As DNA, the CDR3 is TGTGCCAGCAGTAGGGGACAGGGGAACACTGAAGCTTTCTTT.

By its share, this clonotype is medium-sized. This chain joins TRBV6-1 and TRBJ2-7; D remains ambiguous. The CDR3 contains 12 residues. Germline CDR1 MNHNS, CDR2 SASEGT. V was shortened by 5 bases and J by 0 bases, with 5 bases between the two germline ends. CDR3 sequence: CASSSSSYEQYF. In DNA, the CDR3 is TGTGCCAGCAGTTCCAGCTCCTACGAGCAGTACTTC.

Judged by abundance, this clonotype is medium-sized. The rearrangement links TRBV27 to TRBJ2-3; the match to TRBD2 covers 12 bases. V gave up 4 bases and J gave up 1 base; unmatched junction bases: 12. Germline V gene data show CDR1 as MNHEY and CDR2 as SMNVEV (reference sequence). The CDR3 sequence is 19 residues long. CDR3 in DNA: TGTGCCAGCAGTTCCACCCTACGACTAGCGGGAGAGGGCACAGATACGCAGTATTTT. Translating gives CASSSTLRLAGEGTDTQYF.

There are many counts of this clonotype. The chain couples TRBV20-1 to TRBJ2-3; tentatively, D is TRBD1 or TRBD2 (5 bases each). CDR3 size: 14 residues. CDR1 is DFQATT and CDR2 is SNEGSKA in the germline V gene (reference sequence). Trimming took 3 bases from V and 3 from J, leaving 13 bases between them. Here the CDR3 DNA reads TGCAGTGCTAGCGGGGACGGGGAGACAGATACGCAGTATTTT. Its protein is CSASGDGETDTQYF.

This clonotype appeared many times. V and J are TRBV7-9 and TRBJ1-2, with unresolved D. Per the germline V gene, CDR1 is SEHNR and CDR2 is FQNEAQ (reference sequence). CDR3 length: 14 residues. The ends were cut back, 4 bases at V and 0 bases at J, with 9 bases in the middle. CDR3 residues: CASSYDFANYGYTF. Here the CDR3 DNA reads TGTGCCAGCAGCTACGATTTCGCTAACTATGGCTACACCTTC.

This clonotype is medium-sized within its sample. The CDR3 DNA follows: TGTGCCATCACCCGGACTAGCGGGAGTTACGAGCAGTACTTC. This codes for CAITRTSGSYEQYF. The rearrangement uses TRBV10-3 and TRBJ2-7; TRBD2 matches at 13 bases. Per germline, CDR1 ENHRY and CDR2 SYGVKD. J was trimmed by 4 bases and V by 7 bases; bases with no gene match: 4. This CDR3 spans 14 amino acids.

By share, this clonotype ranks as medium-sized. This rearrangement joins TRBV29-1 to TRBJ2-5; D remains ambiguous. This CDR3 is 13 amino acids long. In germline, CDR1 is SQVTM, CDR2 ANQGSEA. Trimming cost V 2 bases and J 1 base, with 8 bases left between them. The CDR3 region is CSVERHLQETQYF. DNA of the CDR3: TGCAGCGTTGAACGGCACCTCCAAGAGACCCAGTACTTC.

By share, this clonotype counts as medium-sized (0.01 to 0.1%). The chain combines TRBV6-2 or TRBV6-3 with TRBJ1-5; D is unclear. The CDR3 is 17 amino acids. The V gene lost 2 bases and the J gene lost 1 base, with 15 bases spanning the gap. CDR1 and CDR2 from the germline V gene are MNHEY and SVGEGT. CDR3 nucleotide sequence: TGTGCCAGCAGTTACGACCTAATAGGGCACAGCAATCAGCCCCAGCATTTT. As protein: CASSYDLIGHSNQPQHF.

This clonotype is judged medium-sized. The chain combines TRBV7-2 with TRBJ1-2; D is unresolved. The CDR3 totals 16 residues. V lost 1 base, J lost 5 bases, and 17 bases lay in between. CDR1 and CDR2 (germline): SGHTA, FQGNSA. CDR3 amino acids: CASSLDGGRLVYGYTF. The CDR3, as DNA: TGTGCCAGCAGCTTAGATGGTGGGCGGCTGGTATATGGCTACACCTTC.